A selection of T cell receptor beta chains follows, all from one sample in a study of beta chain features in type 1 diabetes. Sequenced by immunoSEQ multiplex PCR; TCRdb stores in-frame clones only, minus some. The table lists 310,000 or so clones, less than 9.5% of them singletons. The sequenced material came from central memory CD4+ T cells from blood. The source is a woman aged 18-30 years in good health. Both conserved end residues are part of each CDR3. D genes are given only for firm matches. Only part of the rows carry a size: once, few, many, or a class if the clone is expanded.

>TRBJ2-5|few|19|TRBV18|TRBD2
CASSPSRLAGGPSGETQYF
TGTGCCAGCTCACCAAGCCGTCTAGCGGGAGGGCCAAGTGGAGAGACCCAGTACTTC
>TRBJ2-4|few|14|TRBV19|TRBD2
CATLAGGSKNIQYF
TGTGCCACTTTAGCGGGAGGGAGCAAAAACATTCAGTACTTC
>TRBJ2-5|few|15|TRBV6-1|NA
CASSARDTGRETQYF
TGTGCCAGCAGTGCGCGGGACACGGGGAGAGAGACCCAGTACTTC
>TRBJ2-3|NA|13|TRBV29-1|NA
CSGLGQGTDTQYF
TGCAGCGGCCTTGGGCAGGGCACAGATACGCAGTATTTT
>TRBJ2-7|few|12|TRBV11-1|NA
CASSLSGYEQYF
TGTGCCAGCAGCCTCAGCGGATACGAGCAGTACTTC
>TRBJ2-5|NA|13|TRBV7-2|NA
CASSLAGGKTQYF
TGTGCCAGCAGCTTAGCGGGTGGAAAGACCCAGTACTTC
>TRBJ2-7|few|14|TRBV27|NA
CASSLGGRLYEQYF
TGTGCCAGCAGTTTGGGCGGGCGTCTCTACGAGCAGTACTTC
>TRBJ2-6|few|15|TRBV15|NA
CATSMVNSGANVLTF
TGTGCCACCAGCATGGTCAACTCTGGGGCCAACGTCCTGACTTTC
>TRBJ2-1|NA|16|TRBV28|TRBD2
CASSPYSSGRAVGQFF
TGTGCCAGCAGTCCGTACTCTAGCGGGAGGGCCGTAGGGCAGTTCTTC
>TRBJ1-5|NA|15|TRBV4-1|NA
CASSQAGRSVKPQHF
TGCGCCAGCAGCCAGGCGGGTCGATCGGTTAAGCCCCAGCATTTT
>TRBJ2-5|NA|14|TRBV29-1|TRBD2
CSVVGGRAWETQYF
TGCAGCGTTGTGGGCGGGAGGGCCTGGGAGACCCAGTACTTC
>TRBJ2-5|many|16|TRBV15|TRBD2
CATSRKLAGGGETQYF
TGTGCCACCAGCAGAAAACTAGCGGGAGGGGGAGAGACCCAGTACTTC
>TRBJ2-5|NA|12|TRBV27|NA
CASSHPGETQYF
TGTGCCAGCAGTCACCCTGGGGAGACCCAGTACTTC
>TRBJ2-7|NA|15|TRBV5-1|NA
CASSPAGTTFYEQYF
TGCGCCAGCAGCCCGGCCGGGACCACATTCTACGAGCAGTACTTC
>TRBJ2-7|few|16|TRBV14|NA
CASSQGVSGLTYEQYF
TGTGCCAGCAGCCAAGGGGTTTCCGGGTTGACCTACGAGCAGTACTTC
>TRBJ1-2|many|14|TRBV7-9|TRBD1
CASSLPGTANGYTF
TGTGCCAGCAGCTTACCTGGGACAGCTAATGGCTACACCTTC
>TRBJ2-5|NA|15|TRBV2|TRBD2
CASSGLAGVQETQYF
TGTGCCAGCAGTGGACTAGCGGGAGTTCAGGAGACCCAGTACTTC
>TRBJ2-1|few|10|TRBV20-1|NA
CSAREAGTFF
TGCAGTGCTAGAGAGGCCGGAACGTTCTTC
>TRBJ2-5|few|15|TRBV5-1|TRBD2
CASSISGRAAETQYF
TGCGCCAGCAGCATTAGCGGGAGGGCGGCGGAGACCCAGTACTTC
>TRBJ2-5|NA|13|TRBV7-6|NA
CASSLLSGETQYF
TGTGCCAGCAGCTTACTAAGCGGCGAGACCCAGTACTTC
>TRBJ2-2|few|15|TRBV5-1|TRBD1
CASSLFQTGAGELFF
TGCGCCAGCAGCTTGTTCCAGACAGGGGCCGGGGAGCTGTTTTTT
>TRBJ1-1|NA|13|TRBV7-9|TRBD1
CASSTQTGGEAFF
TGTGCCAGCAGCACACAGACAGGGGGTGAAGCTTTCTTT
>TRBJ2-5|NA|14|TRBV7-8|NA
CASSSRGRPETQYF
TGTGCCAGCAGCTCTCGGGGGCGCCCAGAGACCCAGTACTTC
>TRBJ2-1|NA|15|TRBV6-5|TRBD2
CASSQGLAGVSEQFF
TGTGCCAGCAGTCAGGGACTAGCGGGAGTCTCGGAGCAGTTCTTC
>TRBJ1-3|NA|12|TRBV19|NA
CASSLSGNTIYF
TGTGCCAGTAGCCTTTCGGGAAACACCATATATTTT
>TRBJ2-7|few|13|TRBV11-3|NA
CASSLYPGYEQYF
TGTGCCAGCAGCTTATATCCGGGCTACGAGCAGTACTTC
>TRBJ2-7|few|12|TRBV7-6|NA
CASSSRGREQYF
TGTGCCAGCAGCTCCCGGGGACGAGAGCAGTACTTC
>TRBJ2-2|NA|14|TRBV28|NA
CASSPSIGTGELFF
TGTGCCAGCAGTCCCTCCATCGGCACCGGGGAGCTGTTTTTT
>TRBJ2-3|few|14|TRBV11-2|NA
CASSFLRGSPTQYF
TGTGCCAGCAGCTTCCTTCGCGGAAGCCCCACGCAGTATTTT
>TRBJ1-3|few|16|TRBV6-5|NA
CASSSRWSSAGNTIYF
TGTGCCAGCAGTTCCAGGTGGAGCTCTGCTGGAAACACCATATATTTT
>TRBJ2-5|few|14|TRBV6-6|NA
CASSLGGRGETQYF
TGTGCCAGCAGTCTTGGAGGAAGGGGCGAGACCCAGTACTTC
>TRBJ2-5|NA|16|TRBV7-8|NA
CASRPLGPKAWETQYF
TGTGCCAGCAGACCTTTGGGGCCGAAGGCATGGGAGACCCAGTACTTC
>TRBJ2-2|many|15|TRBV6-5|NA
CASSYSSGYTGELFF
TGTGCCAGCAGTTACTCTAGCGGTTACACCGGGGAGCTGTTTTTT
>TRBJ1-1|few|14|TRBV19|NA
CASSIGGQNTEAFF
TGTGCCAGTAGTATAGGGGGTCAGAACACTGAAGCTTTCTTT
>TRBJ2-5|NA|17|TRBV11-2|TRBD2
CASSLGLTSGRKETQYF
TGTGCCAGCAGCTTAGGGTTGACTAGCGGGAGAAAAGAGACCCAGTACTTC
>TRBJ2-3|NA|15|TRBV9|NA
CASSVGVMGSDTQYF
TGTGCCAGCAGCGTAGGTGTGATGGGATCAGATACGCAGTATTTT
>TRBJ1-3|NA|15|TRBV28|NA
CASSEQVHSGNTIYF
TGTGCCAGCAGTGAACAAGTACACTCTGGAAACACCATATATTTT
>TRBJ2-5|many|13|TRBV7-3|NA
CASSGGPQETQYF
TGTGCCAGCAGCGGAGGACCGCAAGAGACCCAGTACTTC
>TRBJ2-7|many|13|TRBV11-2|TRBD2
CATGTNLNREQYF
TGTGCCACCGGGACTAATCTCAATAGAGAGCAGTACTTC